A single sample gave rise to the 22 T cell receptor beta chains below, sequenced in a study of blood T cell repertoires in COVID-19. TCRdb keeps only in-frame clones here, not all; method: immunoSEQ multiplex PCR. The table includes some 510,000 clones, roughly 90% detected once. The sample consisted of PBMCs or T cells enriched from blood (not recorded which). Receptor source: a woman in her 40s who had recovered from COVID-19.

This clone was recorded once. The genes are TRBV25-1 and TRBJ1-5; 9 positions agree with TRBD1. Per the germline V gene, CDR1 is MGHDK and CDR2 is SYGVNS. J was trimmed by 4 bases and V by 3 bases; bases with no gene match: 7. CDR3 length: 16 residues. The CDR3 sequence is CASSEWGQGGNQPQHF. For the CDR3, the DNA is TGTGCCAGCAGTGAGTGGGGACAGGGAGGGAATCAGCCCCAGCATTTT.

The chain joins TRBV4-1 to TRBJ2-7; 11 bases match TRBD1. The junction had 5 bases not matched to a gene; V was cut back by 4 bases and J by 3 bases. CDR1 and CDR2 from the germline V gene are MGHRA and YSYEKL. The CDR3 has 15 residues. CDR3 region: CASSPSGTGGYEQYF. DNA of the CDR3: TGCGCCAGCAGCCCATCCGGGACAGGGGGCTACGAGCAGTACTTC.

The chain uses TRBV15 and TRBJ1-6; unclear D gene. The germline V gene encodes CDR1 LNHNV and CDR2 YYDKDF (reference sequence). The CDR3 is made up of 20 amino acids. V was trimmed by 0 bases and J by 0 bases, leaving 18 bases between them. CDR3 bases: TGTGCCACCAGCAGAGATCCGGTAACGCTAGCAGGCTCCTATAATTCACCCCTCCACTTT. Its protein product is CATSRDPVTLAGSYNSPLHF. Full variable domain (remainder filled in from reference TRBV15 and TRBJ1-6): DAMVIQNPRYQVTQFGKPVTLSCSQTLNHNVMYWYQQKSSQAPKLLFHYYDKDFNNEADTPDNFQSRRPNTSFCFLDIRSPGLGDTAMYLCATSRDPVTLAGSYNSPLHFGNGTRLTVT.

The chain employs TRBV6-5 and TRBJ1-1, with a possible D match to TRBD1 (6 bases). Between the trimmed V and J ends, which lost 7 bases and 3 bases, there was a span of 15 bases. The germline gives CDR1 MNHEY, CDR2 SVGAGI. The CDR3 spans 14 residues. DNA for the CDR3: TGTGCCAGCACAGAGACAGGCCCATACACTGAAGCTTTCTTT. Translated: CASTETGPYTEAFF.

The chain carries TRBV9 and TRBJ2-6; 7 nucleotides align to TRBD1. Germline assignment: CDR1 SGDLS and CDR2 YYNGEE. The CDR3 length is 15 residues. The junction had 4 bases not matched to a gene; V was cut back by 3 bases and J by 4 bases. CDR3 sequence: CASSAQGLGANVLTF. The CDR3 bases are TGTGCCAGCAGCGCACAGGGGCTCGGGGCCAACGTCCTGACTTTC.

Only one count was recorded for this clone. The chain combines TRBV3-1 (or the pseudogene TRBV3-2) with TRBJ2-1; 9 nucleotides align to TRBD2. This CDR3 is 16 amino acids long. The ends lost 1 base at V and 6 bases at J; junction bases unmatched: 7. Germline V gene sequence: CDR1 LGHDT, CDR2 YNNKEL (reference sequence). This CDR3 is CASSQVLAGIGNEQFF. The CDR3 DNA is TGTGCCAGCAGCCAAGTGCTAGCGGGAATAGGCAATGAGCAGTTCTTC.

This chain joins TRBV12-3 or TRBV12-4 and TRBJ2-2, with a possible D match to TRBD2 (5 bases). This CDR3 contains 13 residues. The V gene lost 3 bases and the J gene lost 7 bases, with 9 bases spanning the gap. As DNA, the CDR3 is TGTGCCAGCAGTTTCGGAGGAGGCGGGGAGCTGTTTTTT. The encoded protein is CASSFGGGGELFF.

This chain uses TRBV10-2 with TRBJ2-3; possible D gene TRBD2, 5 bases. The CDR3 is 14 residues long. Germline CDR1 is WSHSY and CDR2 is SAAADI. V lost 4 bases to trimming and J lost 0 bases, with 8 bases between them. CDR3 loop: CASSGPGSTDTQYF. The CDR3 bases are TGCGCCAGCAGTGGGCCGGGGAGCACAGATACGCAGTATTTT.

The J gene is TRBJ2-1, the V gene TRBV9, with TRBD1 identical over 7 bases. V shed 3 bases and J 2 bases; nucleotides not matched to a gene: 5. CDR1 and CDR2 from the germline V gene are SGDLS and YYNGEE. The CDR3 spans 15 residues. In DNA, the CDR3 is TGTGCCAGCAGCGACCGGGACAGCGCCTACAATGAGCAGTTCTTC. Translation: CASSDRDSAYNEQFF.

The rearrangement links TRBV11-3 to TRBJ1-2, with D possibly matching TRBD1 (6 bases). Germline lookup yields CDR1 SGHNT and CDR2 YENEEA. V lost 5 bases to trimming and J lost 7 bases, with 14 bases between them. The CDR3 contains 13 residues. The CDR3: CASSPPQGSGYTF. CDR3 DNA sequence: TGTGCCAGCAGCCCACCGCAGGGGAGTGGCTACACCTTC.

The J gene is TRBJ2-1, the V gene TRBV24-1; 8 nucleotides line up with TRBD2. Trimming removed 4 bases from V and 6 bases from J; junction bases left unmatched: 10. Germline V gene sequence: CDR1 KGHDR, CDR2 SFDVKD. This CDR3 has 16 residues. The CDR3 nucleotides read TGTGCCACCAGTGACCCCGGGGTAGCGGGAACCAATGAGCAGTTCTTC. Translating it yields CATSDPGVAGTNEQFF.

CDR3 bases: TGTGCCAGCAGCTTTCGGGAGGGTTTGGACAATGAGCAGTTCTTC. Encoded protein: CASSFREGLDNEQFF. The chain recombines TRBV7-2 with TRBJ2-1; the match to TRBD2 covers 8 bases. Per the germline V gene, CDR1 is SGHTA and CDR2 is FQGNSA. The length of the CDR3 is 15 residues. V shed 3 bases and J 5 bases; nucleotides not matched to a gene: 6.

Only one count was recorded for this clone. V usage is TRBV7-9 and J usage is TRBJ1-1; 7 positions agree with TRBD1. Germline CDR1 reads SEHNR; CDR2 reads FQNEAQ (reference sequence). V was pared by 5 bases and J by 1 base, with 10 bases of the junction left unmatched. The CDR3 runs to 16 residues. The CDR3 region is CASSPQSRGKNTEAFF. CDR3 DNA: TGTGCCAGCAGCCCACAATCCAGGGGGAAGAACACTGAAGCTTTCTTT.

The chain combines TRBV10-3 with TRBJ1-2; perhaps TRBD1 as D (5 bases). Germline loops: CDR1 ENHRY, CDR2 SYGVKD. V dropped 8 bases and J dropped 3 bases, with 19 bases sitting between them. The CDR3 is 15 residues long. The CDR3 DNA sequence: TGTGCCATCCTTAGGGAAGGGGTGTCGGACTATGGCTACACCTTC. This gives the protein CAILREGVSDYGYTF.

A note on this clone: Distinct nucleotide sequences in the sample also encode this CDR3. This chain connects TRBV5-1 to TRBJ2-1, with 12 bases fitting TRBD2. CDR1 is SGHRS and CDR2 is YFSETQ in the germline V gene. V was pared by 0 bases and J by 4 bases, with 2 bases of the junction left unmatched. This CDR3 is 16 amino acids long. CDR3 in amino acids: CASSLAGTSGYNEQFF. The DNA of the CDR3 is TGCGCCAGCAGCTTGGCCGGGACTAGCGGGTACAATGAGCAGTTCTTC.

The chain couples TRBV10-1 to TRBJ2-7; 10 bases map to TRBD1. Germline-derived CDR1 and CDR2 are WNHNN and SYGVQD (reference sequence). The CDR3 loop spans 16 amino acids. After removal of 2 bases from V and 5 bases from J, the junction contained 9 bases not matched to a gene. In DNA form, the CDR3 reads TGCGCCAGCAGTGAGATGGGGGGACAGGGGCATGACGAGCAGTACTTC. This sequence encodes CASSEMGGQGHDEQYF.

The rearrangement links TRBV6-6 to TRBJ1-4, with 9 bases identical to TRBD1. The V gene end was trimmed by 0 bases and the J gene end by 7 bases; junction bases not matched to a gene: 3. The length of the CDR3 is 15 residues. Germline V gene data show CDR1 as MNHNY and CDR2 as SVGAGI (reference sequence). The chain's CDR3 is CASSYSGTGIEKLFF. The CDR3 coding sequence is TGTGCCAGCAGTTACTCGGGGACAGGGATTGAAAAACTGTTTTTT.

The gene calls are TRBV7-2 and TRBJ1-6; D remains unclear. V lost 2 bases and J lost 10, with 21 bases in between. The V gene's germline CDR1 is SGHTA and CDR2 FQGNSA. CDR3 length: 17 amino acids. The chain's CDR3 is CASSLSNTLSYGSPLHF. The CDR3 nucleotides are TGTGCCAGCAGCTTATCGAACACACTATCATACGGATCACCCCTCCACTTT.

J is TRBJ2-2 and V is TRBV12-3 or TRBV12-4, with D maybe TRBD2 (6 bases). Trimming stripped 8 bases from V and 6 bases from J, with 10 bases between. This CDR3 spans 12 amino acids. In nucleotides, the CDR3 is TGTGCCAGCCGGTGGGGGGCCGGGGAGCTGTTTTTT. Translating it yields CASRWGAGELFF.

The rearrangement joins TRBV3-1 (or the pseudogene TRBV3-2) to TRBJ2-7; 8 nucleotides match TRBD2. With V trimmed by 3 bases and J by 0 bases, 4 bases remained unmatched. The V gene's germline CDR1 is LGHDT and CDR2 YNNKEL (reference sequence). The CDR3 contains 15 residues. The CDR3 spells CASSHAAGGSYEQYF. As DNA, the CDR3 is TGTGCCAGCAGCCATGCGGCGGGAGGCTCCTACGAGCAGTACTTC.

This chain uses TRBV5-6 with TRBJ1-4; no reliable D call. The CDR3 is 15 residues long. Between the trimmed V and J ends, which lost 4 bases and 1 base, there was a span of 11 bases. Germline CDR1 is SGHDT and CDR2 is YYEEEE. The CDR3 reads CASSPERLTNEKLFF. The CDR3 bases are TGTGCCAGCAGCCCCGAGCGACTAACTAATGAAAAACTGTTTTTT.

The chain links TRBV14 to TRBJ1-4; perhaps TRBD1 as D (5 bases). CDR1 is SGHDN, CDR2 FVKESK, per germline. Trimming left V 0 bases short and J 0 bases short, with 23 bases between. The CDR3 extends over 21 amino acids. CDR3 nucleotides: TGTGCCAGCAGCCAAGAGATCGTCTTAGGGGCCCACCGCGCAACTAATGAAAAACTGTTTTTT. Encoded protein: CASSQEIVLGAHRATNEKLFF.